The 15 T cell receptor beta chains below come from one sample, sequenced in a study of T cell clonality in common variable immunodeficiency. Study-level findings and limits: Reportedly, TCR beta sequences from common variable immunodeficiency showed fewer deletions and N-nucleotide insertions.

Data came from immunoSEQ multiplex PCR; TCRdb stores just in-frame clones and leaves some out. The specimen has some 7,100 clones, none found just once. These receptors' targets are unknown. Sequencing was carried out using peripheral blood mononuclear cells. These receptors all come from a human donor with common variable immunodeficiency.

This clone was counted only a few times. The CDR3 is cut off 3 residues early in the read; its end comes from the germline J gene. The genes are TRBV7-6 and TRBJ2-5; D is undetermined. The CDR3 loop spans 14 amino acids. Deletions cut 3 bases from V and 4 bases from J, with 12 bases between. The V gene's germline CDR1 is SGHVS and CDR2 FNYEAQ. CDR3 loop: CASSFPGSGETQYF. CDR3 DNA (partial): TGTGCCAGCAGCTTTCCGGGTTCGGGAGAGACC.

In the case of this clone: The CDR3 extends 3 residues past the end of the read, so its final part is completed from the germline J gene. V is TRBV5-1 and J is TRBJ2-7; no reliable D call. V was cut by 0 bases and J by 6 bases, with 13 bases left in between. The germline V gene encodes CDR1 SGHRS and CDR2 YFSETQ. This CDR3 spans 14 amino acids. The sequenced part of the CDR3 DNA is TGCGCCAGCAGCTTGGCCTTGGTGGCTGGCGAG. The encoded protein is CASSLALVAGE. The entire CDR3 sequence reads CASSLALVAGEQYF.

Regarding this clone: The CDR3 end is not reached by the read, which stops 3 residues before it; the germline J gene fills it in. The rearrangement joins TRBV19 to TRBJ1-2, with a tentative D call TRBD1 (6 bases). The CDR3 extends over 16 amino acids. From germline, CDR1 is LNHDA and CDR2 SQIVND (reference sequence). The ends were cut back, 2 bases at V and 4 bases at J, with 17 bases in the middle. The chain's CDR3 is CASSILSGHQLYGYTF. The sequenced part of the CDR3 DNA is TGTGCCAGTAGTATATTATCGGGACATCAGCTCTATGGC.

This clone was observed a handful of times. The missing CDR3 end, 3 residues past where the read stops, is filled in from the germline J gene. The genes are TRBV7-2 and TRBJ2-3; a weak D match, TRBD1 (5 bases). This CDR3 spans 16 amino acids. Trimming left V 0 bases short and J 1 base short, with 11 bases between. Germline V gives CDR1 SGHTA, CDR2 FQGNSA. CDR3 bases read: TGTGCCAGCAGCTTAGCGAAGGGGTTGGGCACAGATACG. The encoded protein is CASSLAKGLGTDT. The CDR3 in full is CASSLAKGLGTDTQYF. The full variable domain, its missing parts supplied by reference TRBV7-2 and TRBJ2-3, is GAGVSQSPSNKVTEKGKDVELRCDPISGHTALYWYRQSLGQGLEFLIYFQGNSAPDKSGLPSDRFSAERTGGSVSTLTIQRTQQEDSAVYLCASSLAKGLGTDTQYFGPGTRLTVL.

Regarding this clone: The read comes to an end 3 residues before the CDR3 does, leaving the germline J gene to fill in the end. This chain links TRBV19 with TRBJ1-1; D gene uncertain. Trimming removed 3 bases at V and 1 base at J, with 9 bases between. This CDR3 spans 14 amino acids. Germline values: CDR1 LNHDA, CDR2 SQIVND (reference sequence). The covered CDR3 bases are TGTGCCAGTAGTATTTCGTCGGGGAACACTGAA. Its protein product is CASSISSGNTE. The CDR3 in full is CASSISSGNTEAFF.

This clone has more than one count but fewer than ten. Sequencing ends 3 residues short of the CDR3 end; the germline J gene provides the rest. The chain links TRBV18 to TRBJ1-5; 10 nucleotides agree with TRBD1. Germline CDR1 is KGHSH and CDR2 is LQKENI. The CDR3 loop spans 16 amino acids. V was pared by 3 bases and J by 3 bases, with 5 bases of the junction left unmatched. This CDR3 is CASSPTGQGINQPQHF. The DNA read from the CDR3 is TGTGCCAGCTCACCTACGGGACAGGGGATCAATCAGCCC.

Turning to this clone: With the read ending 3 residues before the CDR3 end, the germline J gene is used to fill in that end. The chain joins TRBV19 to TRBJ2-2, with 7 positions matching TRBD2. The trim removed 2 bases at V and 7 bases at J, leaving 7 bases unmatched. This CDR3 comprises 15 residues. Germline-derived CDR1 and CDR2 are LNHDA and SQIVND (reference sequence). The part of the CDR3 DNA that was read is TGTGCCAGTAGTATATGGCGGGAGTTGAACGGGGAG. Amino acid sequence: CASSIWRELNGE. The full CDR3 is CASSIWRELNGELFF. The full variable domain, with the rest looked up from reference TRBV19 and TRBJ2-2, is DGGITQSPKYLFRKEGQNVTLSCEQNLNHDAMYWYRQDPGQGLRLIYYSQIVNDFQKGDIAEGYSVSREKKESFPLTVTSAQKNPTAFYLCASSIWRELNGELFFGEGSRLTVL.

On this clone: The read comes to an end 3 residues before the CDR3 does, leaving the germline J gene to fill in the end. The rearrangement joins TRBV18 to TRBJ2-1; TRBD1 matches 8 bases. In germline, CDR1 is KGHSH, CDR2 LQKENI. The V segment lost 3 bases and the J segment 1 base; nucleotides outside the gene matches: 11. CDR3 length: 18 amino acids. The part of the CDR3 DNA that was read is TGTGCCAGCTCACCTGATTACAGGGGGTTATATTCCTACAATGAG. It encodes CASSPDYRGLYSYNE. The full CDR3 reads CASSPDYRGLYSYNEQFF.

This clone was detected only a few times. The sequenced fragment ends 3 residues before the CDR3 boundary, so the rest is inferred from the germline J gene. This chain links TRBV7-6 with TRBJ1-4; 9 nucleotides line up with TRBD1. Trimming took 3 bases from V and 8 from J; bases not matched to a gene: 10. From germline, CDR1 is SGHVS and CDR2 FNYEAQ. This CDR3 spans 16 amino acids. CDR3 bases read: TGTGCCAGCAGCTTCGGGACAGGGTTCGCGGAAGAAAAA. It is translated as CASSFGTGFAEEK. The full CDR3 sequence reads CASSFGTGFAEEKLFF.

Regarding this clone: The CDR3 end falls 3 residues outside the read, so it is completed with the germline J gene. The J gene is TRBJ1-5, the V gene TRBV7-9; D possibly corresponds to TRBD1 (5 bases). The V end lost 2 bases, the J end lost 5 bases, and 7 bases lay between the germline ends. Germline-derived CDR1 and CDR2 are SEHNR and FQNEAQ (reference sequence). The CDR3 consists of 13 residues. The DNA read from the CDR3 is TGTGCCAGCAGCTTATCGGGGGATCAGCCC. It codes for CASSLSGDQP. The full-length CDR3 reads as CASSLSGDQPQHF.

In the case of this clone: The CDR3 end lies 3 residues beyond the end of the read and is filled in from the germline J gene. V gene TRBV23-1 combines with J gene TRBJ2-7, with 7 bases identical to TRBD1. TRBV23-1 belongs to the ORF category, with a function that is uncertain. This CDR3 is 10 amino acids long. V shed 10 bases and J 5 bases; nucleotides not matched to a gene: 2. CDR3 residues: CATDRDEQYF. The CDR3 DNA, read in part, is TGCGCCACTGACAGGGACGAG.

This clone has a handful of counts. The CDR3 extends 3 residues past the end of the read, so its final part is completed from the germline J gene. The genes are TRBV6-2 or TRBV6-3 and TRBJ2-7; D could derive from TRBD1 or TRBD2 (5 bases each). From germline, CDR1 is MNHEY and CDR2 SVGEGT. There are 14 residues in the CDR3. The V end was cut by 0 bases, the J end by 6 bases, with 12 bases between. The sequenced part of the CDR3 DNA is TGTGCCAGCAGTTACTCGCGAGGGGTTGGCGAG. It encodes CASSYSRGVGE. The CDR3 as a whole reads CASSYSRGVGEQYF.

Worth noting for this clone: Read coverage stops 3 residues before the CDR3 terminus; the germline J gene supplies the remainder. The chain links TRBV19 to TRBJ2-5; D gene uncertain. The germline V gene encodes CDR1 LNHDA and CDR2 SQIVND (reference sequence). This CDR3 has 14 residues. The ends were cut back, 3 bases at V and 1 base at J, with 9 bases in the middle. The CDR3 protein is CASSIRGSQETQYF. Partial CDR3 DNA: TGTGCCAGTAGTATCAGAGGCAGCCAAGAGACC.

This clone showed up just a few times. The CDR3 spells CASSAQTGWTNEQYF. CDR3 DNA (partial): TGTGCCAGCAGTGCCCAGACAGGGTGGACGAACGAG. This chain links TRBV6-1 with TRBJ2-7; 7 bases fit TRBD1. Sequencing ends 3 residues short of the CDR3 end; the germline J gene provides the rest. The germline CDR1 and CDR2 sequences are MNHNS and SASEGT. V gave up 4 bases and J gave up 5 bases; unmatched junction bases: 11. The CDR3 consists of 15 residues.

This clone was seen a handful of times. The CDR3 end lies 3 residues beyond the end of the read and is filled in from the germline J gene. J is TRBJ2-1 and V is TRBV7-9; the D is unclear. The CDR3 length is 14 residues. The V end lost 1 base, the J end lost 2 bases, and 6 bases lay between the germline ends. Germline assignment: CDR1 SEHNR and CDR2 FQNEAQ (reference sequence). The sequenced CDR3 bases are TGTGCCAGCAGCTTAGTGCTAGCCTACAATGAG. This gives the protein CASSLVLAYNE. The whole CDR3 is CASSLVLAYNEQFF.